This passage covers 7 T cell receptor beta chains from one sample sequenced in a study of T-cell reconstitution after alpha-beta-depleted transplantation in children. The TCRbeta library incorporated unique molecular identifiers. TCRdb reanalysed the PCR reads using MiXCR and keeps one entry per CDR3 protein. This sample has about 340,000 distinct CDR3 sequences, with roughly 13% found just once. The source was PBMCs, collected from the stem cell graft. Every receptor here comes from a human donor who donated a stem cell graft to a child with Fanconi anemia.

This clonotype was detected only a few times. The CDR3 is CASGAVSTDTQYF. The CDR3 bases are TGTGCCAGCGGGGCGGTAAGCACAGATACGCAGTATTTT. The chain joins TRBV6-1 to TRBJ2-3; D is perhaps TRBD1 (5 bases). The CDR3 contains 13 residues. Germline CDR1 reads MNHNS; CDR2 reads SASEGT. Trimming removed 8 bases from V and 0 bases from J, with 9 bases in between.

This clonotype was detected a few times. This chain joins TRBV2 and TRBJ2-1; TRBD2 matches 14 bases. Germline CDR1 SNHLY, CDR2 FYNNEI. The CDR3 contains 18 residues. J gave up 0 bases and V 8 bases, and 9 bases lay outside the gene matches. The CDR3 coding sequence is TGTGCCAGCGGAGGGGGACTAGCGGGGGTTAGCTCCTACAATGAGCAGTTCTTC. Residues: CASGGGLAGVSSYNEQFF.

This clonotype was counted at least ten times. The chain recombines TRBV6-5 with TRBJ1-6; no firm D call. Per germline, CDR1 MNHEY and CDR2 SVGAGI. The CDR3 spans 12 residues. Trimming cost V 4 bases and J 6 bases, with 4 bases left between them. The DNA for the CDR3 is TGTGCCAGCAGTTCTCTTAATTCACCCCTCCACTTT. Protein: CASSSLNSPLHF.

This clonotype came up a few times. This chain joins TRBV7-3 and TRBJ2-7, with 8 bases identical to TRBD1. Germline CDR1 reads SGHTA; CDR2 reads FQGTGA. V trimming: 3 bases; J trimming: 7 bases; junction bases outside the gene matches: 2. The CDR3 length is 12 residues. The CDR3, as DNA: TGTGCCAGCAGCTTGACAGGGGAAGAGCAGTACTTC. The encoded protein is CASSLTGEEQYF.

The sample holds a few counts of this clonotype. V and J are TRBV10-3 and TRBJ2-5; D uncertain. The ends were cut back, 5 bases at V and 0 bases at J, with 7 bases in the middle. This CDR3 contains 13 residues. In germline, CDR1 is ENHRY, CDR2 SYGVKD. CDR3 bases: TGTGCCATCAGTTGGACGGACCAAGAGACCCAGTACTTC. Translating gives CAISWTDQETQYF.

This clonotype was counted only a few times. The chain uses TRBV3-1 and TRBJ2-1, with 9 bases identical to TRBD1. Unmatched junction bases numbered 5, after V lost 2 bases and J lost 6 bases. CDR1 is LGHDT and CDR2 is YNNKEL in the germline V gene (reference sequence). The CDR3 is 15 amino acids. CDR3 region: CASSQQPGQGNEQFF. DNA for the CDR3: TGTGCCAGCAGCCAACAACCGGGACAGGGCAATGAGCAGTTCTTC.

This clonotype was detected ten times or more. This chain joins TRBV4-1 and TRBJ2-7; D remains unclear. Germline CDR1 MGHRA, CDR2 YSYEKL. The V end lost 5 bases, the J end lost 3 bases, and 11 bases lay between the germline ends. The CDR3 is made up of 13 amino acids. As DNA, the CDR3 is TGCGCCAGCAGCTACTCTTACAGCTACGAGCAGTACTTC. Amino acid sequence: CASSYSYSYEQYF.